This T cell receptor beta chain was sequenced in a study of OX40 agonist ivuxolimab in advanced cancers. Study at large: Patients received ivuxolimab, an intravenous treatment, every 2 weeks at 0.01 to 10 mg/kg. Earlier treatment with anti-PD-1, anti-PD-L1 or anti-CTLA-4 was permitted, and 35% to 45% had received some. Regarding the study as a whole: Which antigen the expanded peripheral T cells recognized is unknown.

Profiling relied on immunoSEQ multiplex PCR, and the TCRdb table lists in-frame clones only, not all of them. The sample records roughly 68,000 clones, 70% to 90% being singletons. V was cut by 3 bases and J by 3 bases, with 3 bases left in between. This CDR3 is built from 12 residues. CDR1 is MNHNS and CDR2 is SASEGT in the germline V gene. Details on this clone: Its cognate antigen is unknown.

The receptor was derived from an adult with an advanced solid tumor such as melanoma, head and neck, liver or kidney cancer. Sample: CD4+ or CD8+ T cells sorted from blood, taken in a trial of the OX40 agonist ivuxolimab. This rearrangement joins TRBV6-1 to TRBJ1-5; no clear D gene. CDR3 bases: TGTGCCAGCAGTGACCTCAATCAGCCCCAGCATTTT. Its protein is CASSDLNQPQHF.